This T cell receptor beta chain is drawn from a study of blood T cell repertoires in COVID-19. Across the study: Whether acute or convalescent, the COVID-19 samples came from the United States, Italy and Spain. The cDNA or gDNA used as material had been derived from T cells, B-cell-depleted T cells, or PBMCs.

Details on this clone: Other nucleotide sequences in the sample specify the same CDR3.

In the authors' workflow: Reference gene primers were amplified, and this amplification served to estimate nucleated cell counts. Here immunoSEQ multiplex PCR was the method, and the copy in TCRdb shows in-frame clones only, minus some. D and trimming come from the DNA, and the V and J calls and clone size come from that table. The sample consists of almost 250,000 clones, around nine tenths of them appearing once. Germline V gene sequence: CDR1 SNHLY, CDR2 FYNNEI. After removal of 3 bases from V and 3 bases from J, the junction contained 0 bases not matched to a gene. The CDR3 is 13 residues long. Material: peripheral blood. This TCR derives from a woman aged 60-70 years who had recovered from COVID-19. V is TRBV2 and J is TRBJ2-3, with 7 bases aligning to TRBD2. The CDR3 DNA reads TGTGCCAGCAGTGAGGGGGGGACAGATACGCAGTATTTT. Its translation: CASSEGGTDTQYF. Complete variable domain (other parts from reference TRBV2 and TRBJ2-3): EPEVTQTPSHQVTQMGQEVILRCVPISNHLYFYWYRQILGQKVEFLVSFYNNEISEKSEIFDDQFSVERPDGSNFTLKIRSTKLEDSAMYFCASSEGGTDTQYFGPGTRLTVL.